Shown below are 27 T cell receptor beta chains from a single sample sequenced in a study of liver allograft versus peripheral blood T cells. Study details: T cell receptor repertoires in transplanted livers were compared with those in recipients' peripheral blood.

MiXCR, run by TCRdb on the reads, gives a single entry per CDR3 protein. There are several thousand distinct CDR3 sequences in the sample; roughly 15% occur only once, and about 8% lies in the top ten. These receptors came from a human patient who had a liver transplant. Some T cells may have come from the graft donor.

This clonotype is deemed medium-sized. CDR3 nucleotides: TGTGCCACGAAACAGGGGTCCCCCTCTGGGGCCAACGTCCTGACTTTC. It encodes CATKQGSPSGANVLTF. The chain carries TRBV5-4 and TRBJ2-6; 7 bases line up with TRBD1. This CDR3 region has 16 residues. Trimming removed 9 bases from V and 0 bases from J; junction bases left unmatched: 9. Germline CDR1 and CDR2: SGHNT and YYREEE (reference sequence).

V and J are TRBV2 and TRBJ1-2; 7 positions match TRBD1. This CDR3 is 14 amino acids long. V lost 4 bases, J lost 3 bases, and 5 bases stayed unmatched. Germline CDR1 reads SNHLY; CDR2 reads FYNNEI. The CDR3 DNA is TGTGCCAGCAGTGGGGACAGCCTCTACTATGGCTACACCTTC. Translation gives CASSGDSLYYGYTF. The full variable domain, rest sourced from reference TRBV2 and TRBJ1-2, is EPEVTQTPSHQVTQMGQEVILRCVPISNHLYFYWYRQILGQKVEFLVSFYNNEISEKSEIFDDQFSVERPDGSNFTLKIRSTKLEDSAMYFCASSGDSLYYGYTFGSGTRLTVV.

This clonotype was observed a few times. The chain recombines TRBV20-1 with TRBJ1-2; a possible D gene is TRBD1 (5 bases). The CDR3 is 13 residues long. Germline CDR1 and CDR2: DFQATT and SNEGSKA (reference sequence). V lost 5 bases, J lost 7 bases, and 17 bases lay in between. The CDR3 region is CSAPQGRQFGYTF. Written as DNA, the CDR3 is TGCAGTGCTCCCCAGGGACGGCAATTTGGCTACACCTTC.

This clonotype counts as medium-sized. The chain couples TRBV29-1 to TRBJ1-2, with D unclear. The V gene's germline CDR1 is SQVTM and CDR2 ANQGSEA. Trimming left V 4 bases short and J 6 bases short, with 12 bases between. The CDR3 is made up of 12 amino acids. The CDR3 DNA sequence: TGCAGCGTTGCCGGGTTAAGGGATGGCTACACCTTC. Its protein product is CSVAGLRDGYTF. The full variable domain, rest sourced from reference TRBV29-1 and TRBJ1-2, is SAVISQKPSRDICQRGTSLTIQCQVDSQVTMMFWYRQQPGQSLTLIATANQGSEATYESGFVIDKFPISRPNLTFSTLTVSNMSPEDSSIYLCSVAGLRDGYTFGSGTRLTVV.

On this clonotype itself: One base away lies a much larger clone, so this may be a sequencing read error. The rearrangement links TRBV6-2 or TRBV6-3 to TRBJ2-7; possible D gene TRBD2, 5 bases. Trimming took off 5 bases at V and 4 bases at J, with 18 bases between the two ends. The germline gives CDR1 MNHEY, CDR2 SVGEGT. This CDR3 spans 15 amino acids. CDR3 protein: CASSPTAARTYEQYF. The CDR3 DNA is TGTGCCAGCAGTCCCACAGCAGCTAGGACTTACGAGCAGTACTTC.

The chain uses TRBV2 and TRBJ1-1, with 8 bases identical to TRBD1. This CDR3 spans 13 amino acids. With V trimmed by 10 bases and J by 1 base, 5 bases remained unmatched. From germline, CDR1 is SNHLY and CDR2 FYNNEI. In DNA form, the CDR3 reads TGTGCCATTCGACAGGGGTCGAACACTGAAGCTTTCTTT. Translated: CAIRQGSNTEAFF.

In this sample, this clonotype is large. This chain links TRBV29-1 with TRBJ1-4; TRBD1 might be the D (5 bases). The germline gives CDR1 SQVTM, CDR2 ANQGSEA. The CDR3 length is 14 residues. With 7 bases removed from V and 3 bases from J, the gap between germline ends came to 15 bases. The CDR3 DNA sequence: TGCAGCGCTGCCCCGGGACCGCCTAATGAAAAACTGTTTTTT. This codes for CSAAPGPPNEKLFF.

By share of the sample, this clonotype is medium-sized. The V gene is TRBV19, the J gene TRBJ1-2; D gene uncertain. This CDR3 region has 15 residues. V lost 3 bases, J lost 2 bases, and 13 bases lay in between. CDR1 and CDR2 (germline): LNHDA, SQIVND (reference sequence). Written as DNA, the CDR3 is TGTGCCAGTAGTATCGGCGGTACCGGCAACTATGGCTACACCTTC. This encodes CASSIGGTGNYGYTF. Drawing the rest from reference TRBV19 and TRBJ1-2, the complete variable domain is DGGITQSPKYLFRKEGQNVTLSCEQNLNHDAMYWYRQDPGQGLRLIYYSQIVNDFQKGDIAEGYSVSREKKESFPLTVTSAQKNPTAFYLCASSIGGTGNYGYTFGSGTRLTVV.

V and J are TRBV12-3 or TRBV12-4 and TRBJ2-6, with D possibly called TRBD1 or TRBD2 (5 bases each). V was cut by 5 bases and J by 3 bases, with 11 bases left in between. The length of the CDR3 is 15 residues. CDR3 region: CASSLGEGGANVLTF. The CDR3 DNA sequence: TGTGCCAGCAGTCTGGGGGAAGGTGGGGCCAACGTCCTGACTTTC.

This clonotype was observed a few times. CDR3 nucleotides: TGTGCCAGCAGAAATGCAGGGGGAGAGACCCAGTACTTC. Encoded protein: CASRNAGGETQYF. The V and J genes are TRBV12-3 or TRBV12-4 and TRBJ2-5; 7 bases match TRBD1. The length of the CDR3 is 13 residues. Losses at the gene ends were 6 bases for V and 4 bases for J; bases not matched to a gene: 5.

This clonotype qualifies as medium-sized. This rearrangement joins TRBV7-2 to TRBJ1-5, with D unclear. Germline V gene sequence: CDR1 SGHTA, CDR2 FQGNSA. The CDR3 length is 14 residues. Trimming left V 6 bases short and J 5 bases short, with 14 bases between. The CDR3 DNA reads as TGTGCCAGCAGGGCGGCCGGGGAAGATCAGCCCCAGCATTTT. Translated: CASRAAGEDQPQHF.

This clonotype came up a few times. The CDR3 sequence is CSAKGQPSNYGYTF. In DNA form, the CDR3 reads TGCAGTGCTAAGGGGCAGCCCTCTAACTATGGCTACACCTTC. J is TRBJ1-2 and V is TRBV20-1, with D possibly being TRBD1 (5 bases). Germline assignment: CDR1 DFQATT and CDR2 SNEGSKA (reference sequence). V was clipped by 4 bases and J by 0 bases, with 12 bases between them. The CDR3 loop spans 14 amino acids.

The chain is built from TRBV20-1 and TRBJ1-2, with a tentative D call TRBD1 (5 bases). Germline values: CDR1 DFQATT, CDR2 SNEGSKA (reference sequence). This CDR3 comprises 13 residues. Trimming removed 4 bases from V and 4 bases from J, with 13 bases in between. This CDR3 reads CSANPGNFYGYTF. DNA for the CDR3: TGCAGTGCTAACCCAGGGAACTTCTATGGCTACACCTTC.

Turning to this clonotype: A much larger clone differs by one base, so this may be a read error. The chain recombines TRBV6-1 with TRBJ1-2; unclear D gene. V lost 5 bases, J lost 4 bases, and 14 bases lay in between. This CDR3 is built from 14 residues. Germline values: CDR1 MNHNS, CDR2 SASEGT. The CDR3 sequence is CASSTQGPSYGYTF. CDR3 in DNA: TGTGCCAGCAGTACCCAAGGTCCCTCCTATGGCTACACCTTC.

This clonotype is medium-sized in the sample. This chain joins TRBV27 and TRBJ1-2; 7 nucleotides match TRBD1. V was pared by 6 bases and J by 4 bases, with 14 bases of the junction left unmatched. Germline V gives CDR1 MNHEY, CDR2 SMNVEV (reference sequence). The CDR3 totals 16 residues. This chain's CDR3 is CASSPLGTAFTYGYTF. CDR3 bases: TGTGCCAGCAGCCCACTCGGGACAGCTTTCACCTATGGCTACACCTTC.

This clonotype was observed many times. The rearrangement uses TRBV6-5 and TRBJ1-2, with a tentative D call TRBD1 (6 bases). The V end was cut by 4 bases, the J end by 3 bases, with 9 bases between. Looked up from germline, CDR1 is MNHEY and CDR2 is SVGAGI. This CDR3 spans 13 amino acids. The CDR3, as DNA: TGTGCCAGCAGTTTAGGACAGTACTATGGCTACACCTTC. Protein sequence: CASSLGQYYGYTF.

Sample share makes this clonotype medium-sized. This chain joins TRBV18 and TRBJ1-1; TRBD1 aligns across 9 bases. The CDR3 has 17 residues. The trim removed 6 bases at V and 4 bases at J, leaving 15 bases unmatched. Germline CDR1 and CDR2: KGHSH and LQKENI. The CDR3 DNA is TGTGCCAGCTCCCCCAGGACAGGGGAAGTAGGGGGCACTGAAGCTTTCTTT. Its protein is CASSPRTGEVGGTEAFF.

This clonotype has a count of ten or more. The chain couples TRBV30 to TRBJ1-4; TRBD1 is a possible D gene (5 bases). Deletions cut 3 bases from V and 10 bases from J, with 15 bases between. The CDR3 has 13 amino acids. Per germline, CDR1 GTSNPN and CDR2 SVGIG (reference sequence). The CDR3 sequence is CAWSNQPGTKLFF. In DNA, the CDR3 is TGTGCCTGGAGCAACCAACCCGGGACAAAACTGTTTTTT.

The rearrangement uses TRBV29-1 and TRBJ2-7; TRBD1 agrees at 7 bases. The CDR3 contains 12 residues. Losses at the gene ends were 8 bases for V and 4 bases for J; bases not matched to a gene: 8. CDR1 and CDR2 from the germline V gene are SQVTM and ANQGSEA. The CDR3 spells CSTKGAIYEQYF. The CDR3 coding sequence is TGCAGCACAAAGGGGGCTATATACGAGCAGTACTTC.

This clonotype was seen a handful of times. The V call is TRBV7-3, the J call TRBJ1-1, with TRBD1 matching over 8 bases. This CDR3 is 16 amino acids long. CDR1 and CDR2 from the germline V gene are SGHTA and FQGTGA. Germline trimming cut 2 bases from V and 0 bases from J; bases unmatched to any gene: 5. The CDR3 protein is CASSLFPGQVNTEAFF. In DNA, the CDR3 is TGTGCCAGCAGCTTATTTCCGGGACAGGTGAACACTGAAGCTTTCTTT.

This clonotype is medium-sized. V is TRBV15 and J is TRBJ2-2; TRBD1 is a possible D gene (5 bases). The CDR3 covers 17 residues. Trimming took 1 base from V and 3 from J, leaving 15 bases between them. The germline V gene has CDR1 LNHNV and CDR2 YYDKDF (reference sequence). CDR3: CATSRGGQSRYTGELFF. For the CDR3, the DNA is TGTGCCACCAGCAGAGGGGGCCAGTCCCGTTACACCGGGGAGCTGTTTTTT.

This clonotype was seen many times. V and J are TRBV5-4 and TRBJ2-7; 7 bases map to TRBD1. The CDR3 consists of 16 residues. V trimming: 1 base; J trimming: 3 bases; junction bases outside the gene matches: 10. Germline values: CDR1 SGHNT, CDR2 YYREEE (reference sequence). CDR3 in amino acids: CASSLYQGQPVYEQYF. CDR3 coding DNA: TGTGCCAGCAGCTTGTATCAGGGACAGCCAGTCTACGAGCAGTACTTC.

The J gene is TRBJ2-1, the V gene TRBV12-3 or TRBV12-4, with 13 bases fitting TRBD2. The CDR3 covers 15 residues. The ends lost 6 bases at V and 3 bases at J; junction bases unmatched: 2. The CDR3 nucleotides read TGTGCCAGCAGAACTAGCGGGGGGGACTACAATGAGCAGTTCTTC. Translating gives CASRTSGGDYNEQFF.

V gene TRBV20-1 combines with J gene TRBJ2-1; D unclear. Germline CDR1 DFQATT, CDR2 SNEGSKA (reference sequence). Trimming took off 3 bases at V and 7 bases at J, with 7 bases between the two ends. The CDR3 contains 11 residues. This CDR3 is CSARTWNEQFF. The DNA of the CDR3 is TGCAGTGCTAGGACGTGGAATGAGCAGTTCTTC.

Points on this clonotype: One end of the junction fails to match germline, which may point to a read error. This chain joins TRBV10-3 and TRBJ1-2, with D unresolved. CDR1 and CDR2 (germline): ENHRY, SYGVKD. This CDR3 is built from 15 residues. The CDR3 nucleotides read TGTGCCAGCAGTCCCCTCGCCGGGGAAAACGATGGCTACACCTTC. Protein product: CASSPLAGENDGYTF.

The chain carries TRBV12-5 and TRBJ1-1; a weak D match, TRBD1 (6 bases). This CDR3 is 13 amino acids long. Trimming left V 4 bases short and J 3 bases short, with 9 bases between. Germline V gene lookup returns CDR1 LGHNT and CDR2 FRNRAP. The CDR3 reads CASGSDSYTEAFF. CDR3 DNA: TGTGCTAGTGGTTCGGACAGTTACACTGAAGCTTTCTTT.

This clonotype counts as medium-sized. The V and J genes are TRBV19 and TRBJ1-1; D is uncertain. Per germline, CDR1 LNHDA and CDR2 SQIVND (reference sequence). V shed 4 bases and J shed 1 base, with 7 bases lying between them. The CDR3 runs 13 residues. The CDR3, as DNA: TGTGCCAGTAGTAATGTACGGAACACTGAAGCTTTCTTT. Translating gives CASSNVRNTEAFF.